Below, 23 T cell receptor beta chains from the same sample are listed, as sequenced in a study of shared clonotypes between healthy human individuals. This table comes from immunoSEQ multiplex PCR, and its TCRdb copy is limited to in-frame clones, with some not included. The sample lists roughly 700,000 clones, about 74% seen once, with less than 2% in the top ten. Sequenced: memory CD4+ T cells sorted from blood. Subset denoted: CD45RA-negative fraction. These receptors were obtained from a woman aged 25 to 39 in good health.

This clone was seen a handful of times. The gene calls are TRBV6-6 and TRBJ2-7; TRBD2 matches 7 bases. CDR3 length: 14 residues. Germline V gives CDR1 MNHNY, CDR2 SVGAGI (reference sequence). The junction had 7 bases not matched to a gene; V was cut back by 5 bases and J by 3 bases. The CDR3 DNA reads as TGTGCCAGCAGTCCGGGGGGTCAGAGCTACGAGCAGTACTTC. It specifies CASSPGGQSYEQYF.

The table lists this clone with a few counts. V is TRBV4-2 and J is TRBJ2-5; D is unclear. This CDR3 contains 14 residues. V lost 4 bases and J lost 4, with 13 bases in between. Germline loops: CDR1 LGHNA, CDR2 YNFKEQ. DNA of the CDR3: TGTGCCAGCAGCCCTCTCGGGCGATCAGAGACCCAGTACTTC. Protein: CASSPLGRSETQYF.

J is TRBJ2-5 and V is TRBV9, with D uncertain. CDR3 size: 15 residues. Trimming pared 0 bases from V and 5 bases from J, leaving 14 bases between. In germline, CDR1 is SGDLS, CDR2 YYNGEE. The CDR3 DNA sequence: TGTGCCAGCAGCGTAGCCCCGGTGGGTGCGGAGACCCAGTACTTC. Its translation is CASSVAPVGAETQYF. Full variable domain (rest looked up from reference TRBV9 and TRBJ2-5): DSGVTQTPKHLITATGQRVTLRCSPRSGDLSVYWYQQSLDQGLQFLIQYYNGEERAKGNILERFSAQQFPDLHSELNLSSLELGDSALYFCASSVAPVGAETQYFGPGTRLLVL.

The chain has TRBV7-8 and TRBJ1-3; D unclear. V lost 1 base and J lost 4, with 11 bases in between. Germline loops: CDR1 SGHVS, CDR2 FQNEAQ. This CDR3 has 15 amino acids. This chain's CDR3 is CASSLDRDGGNTIYF. The CDR3 DNA is TGTGCCAGCAGCTTAGACCGGGATGGGGGAAACACCATATATTTT. Full variable domain (remainder filled in from reference TRBV7-8 and TRBJ1-3): GAGVSQSPRYKVAKRGQDVALRCDPISGHVSLFWYQQALGQGPEFLTYFQNEAQLDKSGLPSDRFFAERPEGSVSTLKIQRTQQEDSAVYLCASSLDRDGGNTIYFGEGSWLTVV.

The chain links TRBV5-6 to TRBJ2-7; D is uncertain. Trimming took 2 bases from V and 5 from J, leaving 5 bases between them. The germline CDR1 and CDR2 sequences are SGHDT and YYEEEE. This CDR3 has 11 amino acids. CDR3 protein: CASSFQDEQYF. For the CDR3, the DNA is TGTGCCAGCAGCTTCCAAGACGAGCAGTACTTC. The full variable domain, its missing parts supplied by reference TRBV5-6 and TRBJ2-7, is DAGVTQSPTHLIKTRGQQVTLRCSPKSGHDTVSWYQQALGQGPQFIFQYYEEEERQRGNFPDRFSGHQFPNYSSELNVNALLLGDSALYLCASSFQDEQYFGPGTRLTVT.

The genes are TRBV18 and TRBJ2-5; D may be TRBD1 (5 bases). Trimming pared 0 bases from V and 0 bases from J, leaving 5 bases between. From germline, CDR1 is KGHSH and CDR2 LQKENI. The CDR3 runs to 14 residues. CDR3 sequence reads: CASSPPTDQETQYF. CDR3 bases: TGTGCCAGCTCACCACCGACAGACCAAGAGACCCAGTACTTC.

The chain is built from TRBV7-9 and TRBJ2-2; 7 positions agree with TRBD2. The germline V gene has CDR1 SEHNR and CDR2 FQNEAQ (reference sequence). Unmatched junction bases numbered 12, after V lost 7 bases and J lost 7 bases. The CDR3 sequence is 15 residues long. The CDR3 region has the DNA TGTGCCAGCAACAGAGGAGGGAGGGCGGTCGGGGAGCTGTTTTTT. Its translation: CASNRGGRAVGELFF. Using reference TRBV7-9 and TRBJ2-2 for the parts outside the CDR3, the full variable domain is DTGVSQNPRHKITKRGQNVTFRCDPISEHNRLYWYRQTLGQGPEFLTYFQNEAQLEKSRLLSDRFSAERPKGSFSTLEIQRTEQGDSAMYLCASNRGGRAVGELFFGEGSRLTVL.

V usage is TRBV5-8 and J usage is TRBJ2-7; D is uncertain. The CDR3 spans 11 residues. The germline V gene has CDR1 SGHTS and CDR2 YDEGEE. Deletions cut 3 bases from V and 2 bases from J, with 3 bases between. CDR3 in amino acids: CASSSTYEQYF. The CDR3 DNA sequence: TGTGCCAGCAGCTCAACCTACGAGCAGTACTTC.

The gene calls are TRBV28 and TRBJ2-7; 10 bases align to TRBD2. Per the germline V gene, CDR1 is MDHEN and CDR2 is SYDVKM. The CDR3 is made up of 14 amino acids. After removal of 6 bases from V and 3 bases from J, the junction contained 5 bases not matched to a gene. CDR3: CASRPGLAYYEQYF. DNA of the CDR3: TGTGCCAGCAGGCCGGGACTAGCGTACTACGAGCAGTACTTC.

The chain recombines TRBV7-9 with TRBJ1-1; no definite D call. In germline, CDR1 is SEHNR, CDR2 FQNEAQ (reference sequence). The CDR3 has 16 amino acids. Trimming cost V 5 bases and J 5 bases, with 21 bases left between them. The CDR3: CASSPLQHAGGTEAFF. CDR3 coding DNA: TGTGCCAGCAGCCCACTCCAACACGCGGGAGGGACTGAAGCTTTCTTT.

The V call is TRBV4-1, the J call TRBJ2-1; D uncertain. Per germline, CDR1 MGHRA and CDR2 YSYEKL. Trimming shortened V by 0 bases and J by 4 bases, and 19 bases separated the two germline ends. CDR3 size: 18 residues. CDR3 DNA: TGCGCCAGCAGCCAAGAAGGCTCGGTGGCCTTCCGATACAATGAGCAGTTCTTC. Amino acid sequence: CASSQEGSVAFRYNEQFF.

The DNA for the CDR3 is TGTGCCAGCAGGGCACAGGGGGCTACGGGGACTGAAGCTTTCTTT. Protein product: CASRAQGATGTEAFF. The chain couples TRBV27 to TRBJ1-1; 9 bases are a match to TRBD1. The CDR3 runs to 15 residues. J gave up 5 bases and V 6 bases, and 10 bases lay outside the gene matches. Germline lookup yields CDR1 MNHEY and CDR2 SMNVEV (reference sequence).

DNA of the CDR3: TGTGCCAGCAGCCCGGTGACATTCAGCCTTGGCTACACCTTC. Translated: CASSPVTFSLGYTF. This chain connects TRBV6-6 to TRBJ1-2; D unresolved. Per the germline V gene, CDR1 is MNHNY and CDR2 is SVGAGI (reference sequence). V was shortened by 6 bases and J by 7 bases, with 18 bases between the two germline ends. The CDR3 sequence is 14 residues long.

The J gene is TRBJ1-2, the V gene TRBV18, with a possible D match to TRBD1 (6 bases). Germline V gene lookup returns CDR1 KGHSH and CDR2 LQKENI. Between the trimmed V and J ends, which lost 4 bases and 0 bases, there was a span of 9 bases. The CDR3 covers 14 residues. CDR3 nucleotide sequence: TGTGCCAGCTCACTAGACAGGACTAACTATGGCTACACCTTC. This translates into CASSLDRTNYGYTF.

This chain links TRBV7-9 with TRBJ2-5; the D gene is possibly TRBD2 (6 bases). Germline lookup yields CDR1 SEHNR and CDR2 FQNEAQ (reference sequence). Trimming left V 1 base short and J 8 bases short, with 14 bases between. The CDR3 length is 14 residues. CDR3 DNA sequence: TGTGCCAGCAGCTTAGACGTGCAGGGAGGAACCCAGTACTTC. It codes for CASSLDVQGGTQYF.

This clone was counted once. The chain employs TRBV6-1 and TRBJ2-5, with 15 bases that match TRBD2. This CDR3 is 16 amino acids long. Trimming took 4 bases from V and 4 from J; bases not matched to a gene: 4. Germline values: CDR1 MNHNS, CDR2 SASEGT. This chain's CDR3 is CASSGRGLAGGETQYF. The CDR3 region has the DNA TGTGCCAGCAGTGGACGGGGACTAGCGGGAGGAGAGACCCAGTACTTC.

In DNA form, the CDR3 reads TGTGCCAGCAGCGCCGGCCGGGACAGGGGAAGACAGCCCCAGCATTTT. This codes for CASSAGRDRGRQPQHF. The V and J genes are TRBV7-9 and TRBJ1-5; 10 bases align to TRBD1. Looked up from germline, CDR1 is SEHNR and CDR2 is FQNEAQ (reference sequence). CDR3 length equals 16 residues. V gave up 5 bases and J gave up 7 bases; unmatched junction bases: 11.

The chain couples TRBV16 to TRBJ1-5; D may be TRBD1 (5 bases). The CDR3 has 15 residues. Germline V gene lookup returns CDR1 KGHSY and CDR2 FQNENV. Deletions cut 0 bases from V and 7 bases from J, with 13 bases between. The CDR3 nucleotides are TGTGCCAGCAGCCAATCAGGGCAGGGAGTACAGCCCCAGCATTTT. Encoded protein: CASSQSGQGVQPQHF.

The chain joins TRBV5-6 to TRBJ2-7, with 7 bases matching TRBD1. Germline V CDR1 and CDR2: SGHDT, YYEEEE. CDR3 length equals 15 residues. Trimming at V came to 4 bases and at J to 2 bases, leaving 9 bases not matched to a gene. CDR3 loop: CASSGRDRIPYEQYF. The CDR3 DNA sequence: TGTGCCAGCAGCGGCCGGGACAGAATACCCTACGAGCAGTACTTC.

The rearrangement uses TRBV9 and TRBJ2-5, with D possibly TRBD2 on 5 matching bases. The CDR3 loop spans 16 amino acids. The germline V gene encodes CDR1 SGDLS and CDR2 YYNGEE. Trimming took 2 bases from V and 5 from J, leaving 19 bases between them. The CDR3 DNA reads TGTGCCAGCAGCGTTGAGGACTCCTTGATTCGGGAGACCCAGTACTTC. Translation gives CASSVEDSLIRETQYF.

The rearrangement uses TRBV2 and TRBJ2-5; D may be TRBD2 (6 bases). Looked up from germline, CDR1 is SNHLY and CDR2 is FYNNEI. V was cut by 6 bases and J by 5 bases, with 16 bases left in between. The CDR3 spans 14 residues. The CDR3 region has the DNA TGTGCCAGCAGCAAAGCCACTAGCTGGGAGACCCAGTACTTC. Protein product: CASSKATSWETQYF.

The genes are TRBV5-4 and TRBJ2-1; possibly TRBD2 for D (6 bases). The CDR3 loop spans 13 amino acids. Germline assignment: CDR1 SGHNT and CDR2 YYREEE (reference sequence). The germline V and J ends were trimmed by 4 bases and 9 bases, with 14 bases remaining between them. CDR3 sequence (DNA): TGTGCCAGCAGCAAAAGAGAAGCGGGTGAGCAGTTCTTC. This translates into CASSKREAGEQFF.

The rearrangement uses TRBV11-2 and TRBJ2-6, with D possibly being TRBD2 (7 bases). With 2 bases removed from V and 4 bases from J, the gap between germline ends came to 12 bases. This CDR3 is 16 amino acids long. In germline, CDR1 is SGHAT, CDR2 FQNNGV. The CDR3 DNA sequence: TGTGCCAGCAGCTTATCGGGGGGCGCCGGGGCCAACGTCCTGACTTTC. Encoded protein: CASSLSGGAGANVLTF. The complete variable domain, with remaining parts taken from reference TRBV11-2 and TRBJ2-6, reads EAGVAQSPRYKIIEKRQSVAFWCNPISGHATLYWYQQILGQGPKLLIQFQNNGVVDDSQLPKDRFSAERLKGVDSTLKIQPAKLEDSAVYLCASSLSGGAGANVLTFGAGSRLTVL.